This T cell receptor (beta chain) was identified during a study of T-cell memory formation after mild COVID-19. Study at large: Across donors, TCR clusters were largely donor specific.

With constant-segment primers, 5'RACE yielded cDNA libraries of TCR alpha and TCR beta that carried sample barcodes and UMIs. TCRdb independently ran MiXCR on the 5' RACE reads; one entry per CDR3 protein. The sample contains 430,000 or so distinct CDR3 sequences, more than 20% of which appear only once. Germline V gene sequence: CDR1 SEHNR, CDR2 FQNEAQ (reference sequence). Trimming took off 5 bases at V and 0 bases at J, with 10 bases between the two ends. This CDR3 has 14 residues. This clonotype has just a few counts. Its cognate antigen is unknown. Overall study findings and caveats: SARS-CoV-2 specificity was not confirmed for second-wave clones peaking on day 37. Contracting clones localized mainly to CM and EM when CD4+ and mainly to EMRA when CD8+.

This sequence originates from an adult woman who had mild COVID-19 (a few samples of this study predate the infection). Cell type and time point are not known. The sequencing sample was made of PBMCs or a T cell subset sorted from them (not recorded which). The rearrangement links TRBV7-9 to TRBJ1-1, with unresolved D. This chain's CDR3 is CASSGPSVNTEAFF. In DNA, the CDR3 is TGTGCCAGCAGCGGACCCTCGGTGAACACTGAAGCTTTCTTT.